This TCR beta chain was sequenced during a study of CD8+ T cells in alopecia areata. For this clone: Its specificity is not known.

Extracted RNA was reverse transcribed into cDNA, the sequencing template. The protocol was immunoSEQ multiplex PCR, while the TCRdb copy is restricted to in-frame clones and leaves out a portion. The table has 200,000 or so clones, over 45% seen once. Overall study results and limits: For patients receiving tofacitinib, scalp clonality and expanded CD8+ clones among the top 100 significantly decreased.

The CDR3 spans 14 residues. Per germline, CDR1 GTSNPN and CDR2 SVGIG (reference sequence). The germline V and J ends were trimmed by 1 base and 2 bases, with 11 bases remaining between them. Described treatment: oral pan-JAK inhibitor, 5-10 mg twice daily. Specimens obtained from alopecia areata patients comprised lesional scalp punch biopsies and peripheral blood. The chain joins TRBV30 to TRBJ1-2; D possibly corresponds to TRBD1 (5 bases). Specimen: CD4+ T cells sorted from blood, collected at week 24, from a patient treated with tofacitinib. The TCR originated in a human donor with alopecia areata. The CDR3 protein is CAWSGQGLNYGYTF. CDR3 DNA: TGTGCCTGGAGTGGCCAGGGCTTAAACTATGGCTACACCTTC.